The entry that follows covers one TCR beta chain sequence. This clone was picked up a small number of times. Its antigen is not yet known. Base qualities are missing; no much larger clone stands one base away. The data were taken from a study of blood T cell repertoires in COVID-19 (TCRdb year 2020). Regarding the complete study: Samples from collaborators originated in the United States, Italy and Spain and spanned both the acute and convalescent phases of COVID-19. The material from the prospective study consisted of cDNA or gDNA derived from T cells, B-cell-depleted T cells, or PBMCs. Subjects who had been exposed to COVID-19, were actively infected with it, or had recovered from it provided the deeply sampled blood TCRbeta repertoires that made up the dataset. A freely available public database, intended as a resource for researchers studying the immune response to SARS-CoV-2, is where the repertoires were released. Samples came from the ongoing ImmuneRACE study (first 160 participants) plus 1,254 subjects from 6 global collaborators. The sample metadata nearly always contained a de-identified subject ID, COVID-19 status, age in years and sex. Where available, HLA class I and class II types were obtained from metadata supplied by the sample provider rather than from assay-based typing. The full study reports these points: How much clinical and demographic metadata was included differed by source and by participant, and the metadata was provided uncurated.

The collaborating institutions used their own protocols to collect whole blood in K2EDTA tubes. For TCRbeta analysis, collaborators shipped samples as frozen whole blood, isolated PBMCs, or DNA extracted from either of those sample types. Trimming takes 4 bases from V and 0 bases from J, and the germline ends sit 13 bases apart. CDR1 and CDR2, looked up from the germline V gene (reference sequence), are LNHDA and SQIVND. The CDR3 goes from the cysteine to the phenylalanine over 15 residues. Of the read, only the CDR3 DNA is kept; its 45 bases are in frame from base 1. The immunoSEQ Assay, a bias-controlled multiplex PCR, was used to amplify TCRbeta CDR3 regions from genomic DNA. The published analysis was carried out like this. The number of nucleated cells in each sample was estimated by amplification of reference gene primers within the assay. To quantify the absolute abundance of each unique TCRbeta CDR3 rearrangement, sequence reads were collapsed and filtered. For each sample, productive Simpson clonality was calculated as the square root of Simpson's diversity index across productive rearrangements. TCRdb mirrors the immuneACCESS table, restricted to in-frame sequences. Some clones are absent from its copies; in checked studies, under half trace to an unresolved V gene, and the reason for the others is unknown. V, J and clone size are those of that table, while D and trimming were read from the DNA. Present in this sample are roughly 150,000 clones, about nine tenths of which were seen just once. Together, the top ten hold more than 2% of the sample.

This TCR came from a woman between 65 and 79 years old with acute or convalescent COVID-19. The chain links TRBV19 with TRBJ2-7; TRBD2 is a possible D gene, resting on 6 matching bases. The sequencing input was peripheral blood. This receptor carries the CDR3 CASSTRGGSSYEQYF. The sequence in DNA is TGTGCCAGTAGTACCCGTGGGGGGAGCTCCTACGAGCAGTACTTC.